A single sample gave rise to the 14 T cell receptor beta chains below, sequenced in a study of shared clonotypes between healthy human individuals. The repertoire was sequenced with immunoSEQ multiplex PCR; TCRdb's copy has only in-frame clones and lacks some. The sample contains around 510,000 clones, 70% to 80% of which appear only once. Sequenced material: PBMCs. The receptor set was obtained from a woman aged 40 to 50 in good health. Some clones in this sample may be carry-over from other donors' samples.

As to this clone: A far larger clone is off by one base, so a read error is likely. The chain is built from TRBV28 and TRBJ2-7, with a weak D call TRBD2 (5 bases). The germline gives CDR1 MDHEN, CDR2 SYDVKM. The CDR3 consists of 13 residues. Trimming stripped 11 bases from V and 7 bases from J, with 21 bases between. In DNA form, the CDR3 reads TGTGCCGGCCAGACGCGGGTAGAGGAAGAGCAGTACTTC. It yields the protein CAGQTRVEEEQYF.

V is TRBV21-1 and J is TRBJ2-1; the table assigns TRBD1, which was not confirmed against the DNA. TRBV21-1 is flagged as a pseudogene. This CDR3 has 16 residues. The CDR3: CASTRDPGGFPNGQFF. CDR3 DNA sequence: TGTGCCAGCACCCGCGACCCAGGGGGCTTTCCCAATGGGCAGTTCTTC.

The chain has TRBV2 and TRBJ2-1, with TRBD2 matching over 8 bases. V was pared by 7 bases and J by 2 bases, with 10 bases of the junction left unmatched. CDR1 is SNHLY and CDR2 is FYNNEI in the germline V gene. This CDR3 is 16 amino acids long. CDR3 coding DNA: TGTGCCAGCACCCTAGTGACTAGCGTAGCCTACAATGAGCAGTTCTTC. Translation: CASTLVTSVAYNEQFF.

V is TRBV28 and J is TRBJ2-1; 8 nucleotides line up with TRBD2. Losses at the gene ends were 5 bases for V and 1 base for J; bases not matched to a gene: 10. The CDR3 contains 17 residues. Germline values: CDR1 MDHEN, CDR2 SYDVKM. CDR3 residues: CASSPIAGTRSYNEQFF. CDR3 nucleotide sequence: TGTGCCAGCAGTCCGATAGCGGGAACTAGGTCCTACAATGAGCAGTTCTTC.

The J gene is TRBJ2-2, the V gene TRBV18, with 9 bases that match TRBD1. The J segment lost 2 bases and the V segment lost 2 bases, leaving 3 bases of the junction unmatched. The CDR3 runs to 16 residues. Germline V gives CDR1 KGHSH, CDR2 LQKENI. The CDR3 nucleotides read TGTGCCAGCTCACCAGACAGGGGGGATAACACCGGGGAGCTGTTTTTT. Translating gives CASSPDRGDNTGELFF.

This chain uses TRBV29-1 with TRBJ1-2; 7 positions match TRBD1. Looked up from germline, CDR1 is SQVTM and CDR2 is ANQGSEA. The CDR3 runs to 11 residues. Trimming removed 5 bases from V and 8 bases from J; junction bases left unmatched: 5. The CDR3 DNA sequence: TGCAGCGTTAACAGGGGCCACGGCTACACCTTC. Its translation is CSVNRGHGYTF.

V is TRBV28 and J is TRBJ2-5; the match to TRBD1 covers 7 bases. Losses at the gene ends were 8 bases for V and 4 bases for J; bases not matched to a gene: 7. The V gene's germline CDR1 is MDHEN and CDR2 SYDVKM. This CDR3 region has 13 residues. The CDR3 reads CASGRQGGETQYF. The CDR3 region has the DNA TGTGCCAGCGGGAGACAGGGCGGAGAGACCCAGTACTTC. Looking up the rest from reference TRBV28 and TRBJ2-5 gives the full variable domain: DVKVTQSSRYLVKRTGEKVFLECVQDMDHENMFWYRQDPGLGLRLIYFSYDVKMKEKGDIPEGYSVSREKKERFSLILESASTNQTSMYLCASGRQGGETQYFGPGTRLLVL.

The chain uses TRBV7-8 and TRBJ2-5, with a possible D match to TRBD2 (5 bases). Per the germline V gene, CDR1 is SGHVS and CDR2 is FQNEAQ. The CDR3 is 15 amino acids. V was shortened by 1 base and J by 4 bases, with 13 bases between the two germline ends. CDR3 in DNA: TGTGCCAGCAGCTTAGAGGGAGCGGAGCCAGAGACCCAGTACTTC. It codes for CASSLEGAEPETQYF.

There are a few counts of this clone. The chain carries TRBV28 and TRBJ2-3; D uncertain. Germline loops: CDR1 MDHEN, CDR2 SYDVKM. The CDR3 has 12 amino acids. Trimming left V 10 bases short and J 3 bases short, with 11 bases between. The CDR3 DNA reads as TGTGCCACTGCCAGGACGACAGATACGCAGTATTTT. It translates to CATARTTDTQYF.

This clone is a singleton in its sample. This chain links TRBV7-2 with TRBJ2-7; D tentatively fits TRBD1 or TRBD2 (6 bases each). Trimming left V 3 bases short and J 6 bases short, with 12 bases between. Germline-derived CDR1 and CDR2 are SGHTA and FQGNSA. The CDR3 length is 13 residues. CDR3 in DNA: TGTGCCAGCAGCTTGTCGGGGGCCGGCGAGCAGTACTTC. It is translated as CASSLSGAGEQYF. Using reference TRBV7-2 and TRBJ2-7 for the parts outside the CDR3, the full variable domain is GAGVSQSPSNKVTEKGKDVELRCDPISGHTALYWYRQSLGQGLEFLIYFQGNSAPDKSGLPSDRFSAERTGGSVSTLTIQRTQQEDSAVYLCASSLSGAGEQYFGPGTRLTVT.

The CDR3 protein is CASSSTRGFVETQYF. The DNA of the CDR3 is TGCGCCAGCAGCTCTACCAGGGGGTTCGTGGAGACCCAGTACTTC. The V call is TRBV5-1, the J call TRBJ2-5; the match to TRBD1 covers 7 bases. The junction had 10 bases not matched to a gene; V was cut back by 3 bases and J by 5 bases. CDR3 length: 15 residues. Germline CDR1 is SGHRS and CDR2 is YFSETQ.

Turning to this clone: Additional DNA sequences in this sample encode the identical CDR3. The chain uses TRBV28 and TRBJ1-5; no clear D gene. Trimming pared 2 bases from V and 1 base from J, leaving 6 bases between. In germline, CDR1 is MDHEN, CDR2 SYDVKM. CDR3 length: 14 residues. In DNA form, the CDR3 reads TGTGCCAGCAGTTTAGGGCGGAGCAATCAGCCCCAGCATTTT. This translates into CASSLGRSNQPQHF.

The chain combines TRBV12-5 with TRBJ1-1; TRBD1 is a possible D gene (6 bases). Germline V gene data show CDR1 as LGHNT and CDR2 as FRNRAP. V was cut by 4 bases and J by 1 base, with 7 bases left in between. This CDR3 is 13 amino acids long. CDR3 residues: CASGWGPNTEAFF. CDR3 DNA: TGTGCTAGTGGTTGGGGGCCGAACACTGAAGCTTTCTTT.

The chain employs TRBV28 and TRBJ2-4; 7 bases line up with TRBD1. Germline V gives CDR1 MDHEN, CDR2 SYDVKM. The CDR3 has 17 residues. V was pared by 5 bases and J by 3 bases, with 13 bases of the junction left unmatched. The CDR3 DNA reads TGTGCCAGCAGTCTGGTGACAGGGAAGTTTCTCAAAAACATTCAGTACTTC. It translates to CASSLVTGKFLKNIQYF.